The T cell receptor (beta chain) described here comes from a study of human thymus T cells. General observations from the study: There were highly overlapping thymic repertoires among unrelated individuals, as related research reported.

The method was immunoSEQ multiplex PCR; TCRdb's version includes in-frame clones alone and lacks a portion of them. Among tens of thousands of clones, 85% to 95% were seen once, and the ten largest hold about 0.032%. Germline CDR1 and CDR2: MNHEY and SMNVEV (reference sequence). The CDR3 consists of 16 residues. V trimming: 6 bases; J trimming: 5 bases; junction bases outside the gene matches: 11. About this clone: Its target is not known. This sample also contains other DNA sequences that code for the same CDR3.

Obtained as resections during corrective heart surgery, the thymus tissue was then studied. The sample taken for sequencing was thymus tissue. The chain links TRBV27 to TRBJ2-2, with TRBD1 matching 8 bases. The sequence was obtained from a girl in the first two years of life with a congenital heart defect but otherwise immunologically healthy. CDR3 region: CASSFKDRVGTGELFF. As DNA, the CDR3 is TGTGCCAGCAGCTTTAAGGACAGGGTGGGAACCGGGGAGCTGTTTTTT.